This passage covers 15 T cell receptor beta chains from one sample sequenced in a study of cytomegalovirus exposure and HLA in healthy donors. Primers included in the PCR were 60 Vbeta and 13 Jbeta primers. Method: immunoSEQ multiplex PCR; TCRdb's copy keeps in-frame clones and lacks some. The repertoire has some 150,000 clones, approximately 79% of them found once; the top ten carry roughly 6.3%. What was sequenced was PBMCs. These TCRs come from a woman aged 40 to 50 in good health and CMV-seropositive.

The rearrangement joins TRBV6-5 to TRBJ1-1; tentative D call: TRBD1 (6 bases). Germline values: CDR1 MNHEY, CDR2 SVGAGI. The CDR3 runs to 14 residues. Trimming shortened V by 4 bases and J by 5 bases, and 14 bases separated the two germline ends. DNA of the CDR3: TGTGCCAGCAGTTTCCAGGGGCGCAGGACTGAAGCTTTCTTT. Translated: CASSFQGRRTEAFF.

The rearrangement links TRBV11-2 to TRBJ1-1; TRBD1 is a possible D gene (5 bases). Trimming cost V 1 base and J 0 bases, with 6 bases left between them. The germline CDR1 and CDR2 sequences are SGHAT and FQNNGV. The CDR3 sequence is 14 residues long. CDR3 protein: CASSLGTLNTEAFF. Here the CDR3 DNA reads TGTGCCAGCAGCTTAGGGACACTGAACACTGAAGCTTTCTTT.

About this clone: An end of the junction differs from the germline gene, which may be a read error. The rearrangement joins TRBV5-4 to TRBJ2-2; maybe TRBD2 (6 bases). The CDR3 has 16 amino acids. Germline loops: CDR1 SGHNT, CDR2 YYREEE (reference sequence). CDR3: CASSKGGAANTVELFF. The CDR3 DNA reads TGTGCCAGCAGCAAGGGAGGAGCGGCGAACACCGTGGAGCTGTTTTTT.

V usage is TRBV6-1 and J usage is TRBJ1-5; D gene uncertain. The germline V gene encodes CDR1 MNHNS and CDR2 SASEGT. The CDR3 spans 15 residues. The V and J ends lost 4 bases and 7 bases respectively, with 17 bases between them. CDR3 bases: TGTGCCAGCAGTGGTCTGGCGGGATCGGGGCAGCCCCAGCATTTT. The encoded protein is CASSGLAGSGQPQHF.

This chain links TRBV7-9 with TRBJ2-5; D unresolved. Germline CDR1 and CDR2: SEHNR and FQNEAQ (reference sequence). The ends were cut back, 1 base at V and 3 bases at J, with 6 bases in the middle. CDR3 length equals 13 residues. CDR3 protein: CASSLDRKETQYF. The CDR3, as DNA: TGTGCCAGCAGCTTAGACAGAAAAGAGACCCAGTACTTC.

This clone appeared a single time. V usage is TRBV5-4 and J usage is TRBJ2-7; 8 bases agree with TRBD1. Unmatched junction bases numbered 4, after V lost 2 bases and J lost 3 bases. The CDR3 is 14 residues long. Germline values: CDR1 SGHNT, CDR2 YYREEE (reference sequence). CDR3: CASSLGTGNYEQYF. The DNA of the CDR3 is TGTGCCAGCAGCTTAGGGACAGGTAACTACGAGCAGTACTTC.

This sequence joins TRBV2 and TRBJ2-5; 9 bases match TRBD2. The CDR3 consists of 13 residues. V lost 7 bases, J lost 6 bases, and 6 bases stayed unmatched. In germline, CDR1 is SNHLY, CDR2 FYNNEI. The CDR3 loop is CASMASGVKTQYF. In DNA form, the CDR3 reads TGTGCCAGCATGGCTAGCGGGGTAAAGACCCAGTACTTC.

For this clone: A read error may account for a junction end that differs from germline. Distinct nucleotide sequences in the sample also encode this CDR3. The chain uses TRBV2 and TRBJ1-1; no definite D call. The CDR3 runs 13 residues. In germline, CDR1 is SNHLY, CDR2 FYNNEI. As DNA, the CDR3 is TGTGCCAGCAACGGGATCATGAACACTGAAGCCTTCTTT. Translating gives CASNGIMNTEAFF.

The CDR3 spells CASSRITGGAFETQYF. CDR3 DNA: TGTGCCAGCAGCCGTATTACGGGCGGGGCGTTTGAGACCCAGTACTTC. This chain joins TRBV5-4 and TRBJ2-5, with a weak D call TRBD2 (6 bases). The germline gives CDR1 SGHNT, CDR2 YYREEE (reference sequence). This CDR3 contains 16 residues. V lost 4 bases and J lost 5, with 21 bases in between.

The rearrangement joins TRBV28 to TRBJ1-2, with 9 bases aligning to TRBD1. Germline-derived CDR1 and CDR2 are MDHEN and SYDVKM. J lost 2 bases, V lost 7 bases, and 11 bases had no gene match. The CDR3 totals 16 residues. In DNA form, the CDR3 reads TGTGCCAGCATCCCGGAGGGACAGGGCGACAACTATGGCTACACCTTC. This sequence encodes CASIPEGQGDNYGYTF.

The chain is built from TRBV19 and TRBJ2-7, with 8 bases fitting TRBD2. The CDR3 has 15 residues. V was clipped by 6 bases and J by 3 bases; unmatched bases: 10. Germline CDR1 reads LNHDA; CDR2 reads SQIVND (reference sequence). The CDR3 spells CASSPRGGSGYEQYF. The CDR3 bases are TGTGCCAGTAGCCCCCGGGGGGGCTCGGGCTACGAGCAGTACTTC.

The gene calls are TRBV9 and TRBJ2-2; 9 nucleotides line up with TRBD1. The CDR3 consists of 16 residues. Germline V gene lookup returns CDR1 SGDLS and CDR2 YYNGEE. V lost 4 bases, J lost 1 base, and 5 bases stayed unmatched. This CDR3 reads CASSFRDRVNTGELFF. The CDR3 DNA follows: TGTGCCAGCAGCTTCCGGGACAGGGTGAACACCGGGGAGCTGTTTTTT.

The CDR3 protein is CASSSTDSPGYTF. The DNA of the CDR3 is TGTGCCAGCAGTTCTACTGACAGTCCTGGCTACACCTTC. J is TRBJ1-2 and V is TRBV7-9; maybe TRBD1 (5 bases). This CDR3 has 13 residues. The germline V gene encodes CDR1 SEHNR and CDR2 FQNEAQ (reference sequence). Trimming cost V 6 bases and J 7 bases, with 15 bases left between them.

This clone has more than one count but fewer than ten. The gene calls are TRBV30 and TRBJ1-1; the match to TRBD1 covers 7 bases. The trim removed 1 base at V and 10 bases at J, leaving 12 bases unmatched. The CDR3 totals 14 residues. Germline assignment: CDR1 GTSNPN and CDR2 SVGIG (reference sequence). The CDR3 nucleotides read TGTGCCTGGAGTGGGGTAAACAGGGGAAGGGTAGCTTTCTTT. Its protein is CAWSGVNRGRVAFF.

This clone has only a few counts. One end of the junction is discordant with germline, which a read error may explain. The chain recombines TRBV5-1 with TRBJ2-5, with a tentative D call TRBD1 (6 bases). Germline CDR1 reads SGHRS; CDR2 reads YFSETQ. This CDR3 contains 15 residues. CDR3 amino acids: CASSLGTGQGETPYF. The CDR3 DNA sequence: TGCGCCAGCAGCTTGGGTACAGGGCAGGGAGAGACCCCGTACTTC.